The 27 T cell receptor beta chains below come from one sample, sequenced in a study of blood T cell repertoires in COVID-19. Sequencing was performed with immunoSEQ multiplex PCR; in TCRdb, only in-frame clones are kept and a portion is missing. This repertoire shows nearly 95,000 clones, about nine tenths found once; its top ten account for roughly 4.5%. The sample taken for sequencing was peripheral blood. Receptor source: a woman older than 75 with acute or convalescent COVID-19.

This chain uses TRBV5-4 with TRBJ1-2; D is uncertain. Germline CDR1 is SGHNT and CDR2 is YYREEE (reference sequence). Trimming removed 0 bases from V and 2 bases from J, with 8 bases in between. The CDR3 covers 14 residues. The CDR3 region has the DNA TGTGCCAGCAGCTTGGAGCTCACCAACTATGGCTACACCTTC. It encodes CASSLELTNYGYTF.

The chain is built from TRBV2 and TRBJ2-7, with 8 bases fitting TRBD2. The CDR3 totals 14 residues. V trimming: 7 bases; J trimming: 0 bases; junction bases outside the gene matches: 5. Germline-derived CDR1 and CDR2 are SNHLY and FYNNEI. The CDR3 sequence is CASIRGRSSYEQYF. Written as DNA, the CDR3 is TGTGCCAGCATCCGCGGGAGGAGCTCCTACGAGCAGTACTTC.

The chain joins TRBV7-2 to TRBJ1-1; no firm D call. The CDR3 is 13 amino acids. Germline CDR1 and CDR2: SGHTA and FQGNSA. V was pared by 5 bases and J by 1 base, with 8 bases between. For the CDR3, the DNA is TGTGCCAGCAGCCGTCAGTCGAACACTGAAGCTTTCTTT. Translation gives CASSRQSNTEAFF.

The J gene is TRBJ1-5, the V gene TRBV19; the D gene is possibly TRBD1 (5 bases). This CDR3 has 14 residues. Trimming removed 5 bases from V and 6 bases from J, with 14 bases in between. The germline V gene encodes CDR1 LNHDA and CDR2 SQIVND (reference sequence). The CDR3 sequence is CASSGTGGLQPQHF. The CDR3 DNA sequence: TGTGCCAGTAGTGGAACCGGGGGTCTTCAGCCCCAGCATTTT.

This sequence joins TRBV13 and TRBJ2-7, with D uncertain. Germline V CDR1 and CDR2: PRHDT, FYEKMQ (reference sequence). V gave up 1 base and J gave up 2 bases, with 15 bases separating them. The CDR3 is 16 residues long. This CDR3 reads CASSLVKVTGAYEQYF. Here the CDR3 DNA reads TGTGCCAGCAGCTTAGTAAAGGTAACGGGTGCCTACGAGCAGTACTTC.

The chain links TRBV7-8 to TRBJ2-1; D may be TRBD2 (6 bases). The CDR3 loop spans 21 amino acids. Per the germline V gene, CDR1 is SGHVS and CDR2 is FQNEAQ. V lost 0 bases to trimming and J lost 3 bases, with 27 bases between them. CDR3 loop: CASSLAGPGTVAIPGYNEQFF. The CDR3, as DNA: TGTGCCAGCAGCTTAGCTGGGCCAGGGACTGTAGCGATCCCCGGCTACAATGAGCAGTTCTTC.

The V gene is TRBV4-3, the J gene TRBJ2-2; weak D call: TRBD2 (6 bases). Germline CDR1 LGHNA, CDR2 YSLEER. The CDR3 has 15 amino acids. Between the trimmed V and J ends, which lost 1 base and 5 bases, there was a span of 11 bases. The CDR3 DNA sequence: TGCGCCAGCAGCCAAGCCTTGGGGGGTACCGGGGAGCTGTTTTTT. Translating gives CASSQALGGTGELFF.

The chain employs TRBV11-2 and TRBJ2-7; TRBD1 agrees at 9 bases. The germline V gene has CDR1 SGHAT and CDR2 FQNNGV. V lost 6 bases, J lost 7 bases, and 16 bases stayed unmatched. The CDR3 is made up of 16 amino acids. The CDR3 reads CASRSGPGQGSEEQYF. CDR3 sequence (DNA): TGTGCCAGCAGATCCGGACCGGGACAGGGCTCTGAGGAGCAGTACTTC.

This clone was detected only a few times. The chain combines TRBV6-2 or TRBV6-3 with TRBJ1-2, with TRBD1 as a possible D gene (5 bases). There are 12 residues in the CDR3. Trimming cost V 4 bases and J 3 bases, with 6 bases left between them. CDR1 and CDR2 from the germline V gene are MNHEY and SVGEGT. The CDR3 protein is CASSWGDYGYTF. The CDR3 DNA reads TGTGCCAGCAGTTGGGGGGACTATGGCTACACCTTC.

The chain employs TRBV25-1 and TRBJ2-7; D possibly corresponds to TRBD1 (6 bases). The CDR3 is 14 amino acids. Trimming pared 1 base from V and 2 bases from J, leaving 9 bases between. Germline loops: CDR1 MGHDK, CDR2 SYGVNS. For the CDR3, the DNA is TGTGCCAGCAGTGAATTAGGGACAACCTACGAGCAGTACTTC. This sequence encodes CASSELGTTYEQYF.

The chain employs TRBV19 and TRBJ1-1; D is possibly TRBD1 (6 bases). The CDR3 sequence is 15 residues long. The germline V gene has CDR1 LNHDA and CDR2 SQIVND (reference sequence). The V gene lost 2 bases and the J gene lost 1 base, with 11 bases spanning the gap. CDR3 residues: CASSIQGPRNTEAFF. CDR3 DNA: TGTGCCAGTAGTATACAGGGGCCGAGGAACACTGAAGCTTTCTTT.

The V call is TRBV11-2, the J call TRBJ2-5, with D maybe TRBD2 (5 bases). Per the germline V gene, CDR1 is SGHAT and CDR2 is FQNNGV. Trimming left V 1 base short and J 4 bases short, with 10 bases between. This CDR3 spans 14 amino acids. CDR3 loop: CASSLGMAGETQYF. CDR3 coding DNA: TGTGCCAGCAGCTTAGGAATGGCGGGAGAGACCCAGTACTTC.

V is TRBV6-1 and J is TRBJ2-5, with 7 bases aligning to TRBD2. CDR1 is MNHNS, CDR2 SASEGT, per germline. There are 15 residues in the CDR3. V shed 3 bases, J shed 4 bases, and the junction held 8 bases outside the gene matches. DNA for the CDR3: TGTGCCAGCAGTGAGGGGGGGGTGGAACTAGAGACCCAGTACTTC. Its protein is CASSEGGVELETQYF.

V gene TRBV6-5 combines with J gene TRBJ1-2; 7 nucleotides agree with TRBD1. With 5 bases clipped from V and 7 bases from J, the junction kept 13 bases outside the gene matches. CDR3 length equals 15 residues. Per the germline V gene, CDR1 is MNHEY and CDR2 is SVGAGI. The CDR3 DNA is TGTGCCAGCAGTCGGCGGACAGGCTACCCAGGTGGCTACACCTTC. Translating gives CASSRRTGYPGGYTF.

The chain couples TRBV4-1 to TRBJ1-3, with a possible D match to TRBD1 (6 bases). This CDR3 spans 16 amino acids. V was pared by 3 bases and J by 2 bases, with 14 bases between. The V gene's germline CDR1 is MGHRA and CDR2 YSYEKL. CDR3 amino acids: CASSHKTGPAGNTIYF. CDR3 bases: TGCGCCAGCAGCCACAAAACAGGGCCTGCTGGAAACACCATATATTTT.

This clone showed up just once. The rearrangement joins TRBV15 to TRBJ2-5; 8 bases align to TRBD1. The V gene end was trimmed by 4 bases and the J gene end by 1 base; junction bases not matched to a gene: 8. Germline V gene data show CDR1 as LNHNV and CDR2 as YYDKDF (reference sequence). CDR3 length equals 16 residues. CDR3 residues: CATSTYRGSSQETQYF. CDR3 DNA sequence: TGTGCCACCAGCACCTACAGGGGGTCCTCCCAAGAGACCCAGTACTTC.

The rearrangement joins TRBV19 to TRBJ1-4; 7 positions match TRBD1. The CDR3 loop spans 13 amino acids. J was trimmed by 6 bases and V by 10 bases; bases with no gene match: 8. The germline V gene encodes CDR1 LNHDA and CDR2 SQIVND (reference sequence). The CDR3: CATTRGQDEKLFF. The CDR3 DNA follows: TGTGCCACTACGAGGGGGCAGGATGAAAAACTGTTTTTT.

The gene calls are TRBV19 and TRBJ1-1; 8 nucleotides match TRBD1. The V gene end was trimmed by 7 bases and the J gene end by 1 base; junction bases not matched to a gene: 5. CDR1 is LNHDA, CDR2 SQIVND, per germline (reference sequence). The CDR3 consists of 14 residues. CDR3 in DNA: TGTGCCAGTAACATCAGGGGGCGGAACACTGAAGCTTTCTTT. Translated, it gives CASNIRGRNTEAFF.

There are a few counts of this clone. V gene TRBV4-1 combines with J gene TRBJ2-3, with D perhaps TRBD2 (5 bases). Trimming shortened V by 2 bases and J by 2 bases, and 20 bases separated the two germline ends. Germline-derived CDR1 and CDR2 are MGHRA and YSYEKL. The CDR3 is 18 residues long. Here the CDR3 DNA reads TGCGCCAGCAGCCAACCCACTAGGGTCACCACTTTCACAGATACGCAGTATTTT. Its protein product is CASSQPTRVTTFTDTQYF.

This clone was recorded only once. The chain recombines TRBV29-1 with TRBJ2-3; the D is unclear. Trimming shortened V by 4 bases and J by 6 bases, and 14 bases separated the two germline ends. The CDR3 is 13 residues long. CDR1 is SQVTM and CDR2 is ANQGSEA in the germline V gene. In nucleotides, the CDR3 is TGCAGCGTTGCGGGTCTCCCGGATGATACGCAGTATTTT. Residues: CSVAGLPDDTQYF.

The chain employs TRBV5-1 and TRBJ2-5, with 16 bases lining up with TRBD2. V shed 3 bases and J 1 base; nucleotides not matched to a gene: 6. Germline V gene data show CDR1 as SGHRS and CDR2 as YFSETQ. CDR3 length: 18 amino acids. The CDR3 region is CASSYGTSGRVPQETQYF. DNA for the CDR3: TGCGCCAGCAGCTACGGGACTAGCGGGAGGGTTCCCCAAGAGACCCAGTACTTC. The complete variable domain, with remaining parts taken from reference TRBV5-1 and TRBJ2-5, reads KAGVTQTPRYLIKTRGQQVTLSCSPISGHRSVSWYQQTPGQGLQFLFEYFSETQRNKGNFPGRFSGRQFSNSRSEMNVSTLELGDSALYLCASSYGTSGRVPQETQYFGPGTRLLVL.

This sequence joins TRBV11-2 and TRBJ2-3, with TRBD1 identical over 7 bases. CDR3 length equals 16 residues. Germline trimming cut 6 bases from V and 0 bases from J; bases unmatched to any gene: 9. The germline gives CDR1 SGHAT, CDR2 FQNNGV. CDR3 nucleotide sequence: TGTGCCAGCAGATTAAGGGGACAGTCTAGCACAGATACGCAGTATTTT. Translated: CASRLRGQSSTDTQYF.

V and J are TRBV2 and TRBJ1-5; D is ambiguous. The V end was cut by 4 bases, the J end by 0 bases, with 13 bases between. This CDR3 contains 16 residues. In germline, CDR1 is SNHLY, CDR2 FYNNEI. The CDR3 is CASSVGGSDSNQPQHF. In DNA form, the CDR3 reads TGTGCCAGCAGTGTCGGCGGCAGCGATAGCAATCAGCCCCAGCATTTT.

The gene calls are TRBV9 and TRBJ1-1; D gene uncertain. The CDR3 spans 12 residues. The germline V and J ends were trimmed by 3 bases and 1 base, with 4 bases remaining between them. Looked up from germline, CDR1 is SGDLS and CDR2 is YYNGEE. CDR3: CASSAQNTEAFF. CDR3 coding DNA: TGTGCCAGCAGCGCCCAGAACACTGAAGCTTTCTTT.

This chain links TRBV4-1 with TRBJ1-2; 10 bases align to TRBD1. The CDR3 runs to 15 residues. Germline assignment: CDR1 MGHRA and CDR2 YSYEKL. V lost 2 bases, J lost 7 bases, and 7 bases stayed unmatched. CDR3 sequence reads: CASSQTGTGVAGYTF. The CDR3 nucleotides are TGCGCCAGCAGCCAAACCGGGACAGGGGTCGCTGGCTACACCTTC.

The chain couples TRBV5-1 to TRBJ1-3; D is perhaps TRBD1 (6 bases). The germline V gene encodes CDR1 SGHRS and CDR2 YFSETQ. This CDR3 has 14 amino acids. Trimming pared 0 bases from V and 4 bases from J, leaving 8 bases between. The CDR3: CASSLGDTGNTIYF. CDR3 coding DNA: TGCGCCAGCAGCTTGGGGGACACCGGAAACACCATATATTTT.

This clone appeared a few times. The rearrangement uses TRBV10-1 and TRBJ2-2; D might be TRBD1 (5 bases). V was clipped by 3 bases and J by 6 bases, with 14 bases between them. Germline assignment: CDR1 WNHNN and CDR2 SYGVQD (reference sequence). The CDR3 covers 15 residues. The CDR3: CASSEPDRSPGELFF. DNA of the CDR3: TGCGCCAGCAGTGAACCCGACAGATCACCCGGGGAGCTGTTTTTT.